This T cell receptor (beta chain) emerged from a study of blood T cell repertoires in COVID-19. About the research overall: The United States, Italy and Spain supplied acute and convalescent COVID-19 samples. T cells, B-cell-depleted T cells, or PBMCs supplied cDNA or gDNA.

After removal of 2 bases from V and 2 bases from J, the junction contained 7 bases not matched to a gene. Germline CDR1 is SQVTM and CDR2 is ANQGSEA. The CDR3 consists of 15 residues. In the original workflow: It was from reference gene primer amplification that nucleated cell counts were estimated. The method was immunoSEQ multiplex PCR; TCRdb's version includes in-frame clones alone and lacks a portion of them. V and J calls and clone size are as listed in that table; D and trimming were resolved from the DNA. The table records about 74,000 clones, roughly 90% of them present only once. A single count supports this clone.

V and J are TRBV29-1 and TRBJ2-5; 8 positions match TRBD2. Sequenced material: peripheral blood. This TCR was sampled from a man between 65 and 85 years old with active or convalescent COVID-19. In nucleotides, the CDR3 is TGCAGCGTTGAACCCCTCCTAGCGGGTCAAGAGACCCAGTACTTC. Its translation is CSVEPLLAGQETQYF.